This T cell receptor delta chain was profiled in a study of gamma-delta chains in newborns, infants, children. In the study overall: Microbial exposure reportedly drives polyclonal innate γδ T cell expansion after birth.

The CDR3 sequence is 16 residues long. Germline V CDR1 and CDR2: NSMFDY, ISSIKDK. V lost 0 bases and J lost 0, with 15 bases in between. TCRdb reprocessed the reads through CATT. Of a few thousand delta-chain clones in the sample, roughly half were seen once. Sequenced: blood. The sequence was obtained from a child who received the measles vaccine. The V gene is TRAV29/DV5, the J gene TRDJ1; a weak D match, TRDD3 (6 bases). The CDR3 spells CAASGRWGLYTDKLIF. The CDR3 bases are TGTGCAGCAAGCGGACGGTGGGGGCTGTACACCGATAAACTCATCTTT.